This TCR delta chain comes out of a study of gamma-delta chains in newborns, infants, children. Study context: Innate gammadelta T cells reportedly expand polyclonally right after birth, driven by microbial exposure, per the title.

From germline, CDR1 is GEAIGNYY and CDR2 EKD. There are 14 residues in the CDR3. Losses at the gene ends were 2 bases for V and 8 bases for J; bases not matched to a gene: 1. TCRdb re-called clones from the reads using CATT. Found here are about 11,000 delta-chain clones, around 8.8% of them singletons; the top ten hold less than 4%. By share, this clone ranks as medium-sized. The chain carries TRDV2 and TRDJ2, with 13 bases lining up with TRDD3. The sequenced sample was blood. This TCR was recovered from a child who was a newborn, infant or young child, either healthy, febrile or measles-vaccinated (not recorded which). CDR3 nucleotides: TGTGCCTGTGACAAACTGGGGGATACGGCACAACTCTTCTTT. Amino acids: CACDKLGDTAQLFF.